This entry is about one T cell receptor beta chain. Profiled with immunoSEQ multiplex PCR; TCRdb holds only in-frame clones, not every one. Here the sample spans fewer than 120,000 clones, 80% to 95% being singletons. V gave up 5 bases and J gave up 3 bases; unmatched junction bases: 6. The CDR3 totals 15 residues. CDR1 is SGDLS, CDR2 YYNGEE, per germline. This specimen comes from a study of T cell responses to AZD1222 COVID-19 vaccine. This specimen was peripheral blood, taken 28 days after the second AZD1222 dose. The chain carries TRBV9 and TRBJ2-3; 10 nucleotides match TRBD1. The source is an adult who received the AZD1222 COVID-19 vaccine. The DNA of the CDR3 is TGTGCCAGCAGTCCAAGGACAGGGGGTACAGATACGCAGTATTTT. Translating it yields CASSPRTGGTDTQYF.